This TCR beta chain derives from a study of pediatric ulcerative colitis. Study-wide findings and caveats: Ulcerative colitis patients shared more blood-rectal clones than controls.

Repertoires were generated with immunoSEQ multiplex PCR, while TCRdb's copy carries only in-frame clones and drops some. The sample records tens of thousands of clones, 78% being singletons. About this clone: Antigen unknown.

Between the trimmed V and J ends, which lost 6 bases and 0 bases, there was a span of 12 bases. The germline gives CDR1 MNHEY, CDR2 SMNVEV (reference sequence). The CDR3 covers 14 residues. The rectum was sampled with one to two pinch biopsies at colonoscopy. The sequence came from a girl aged 10-17 years with moderate ulcerative colitis. The chain carries TRBV27 and TRBJ2-7; maybe TRBD1 (6 bases). Specimen: gut tissue. CDR3 loop: CASRVDRSSYEQYF. The CDR3 coding sequence is TGTGCCAGCAGGGTAGACAGGAGCTCCTACGAGCAGTACTTC.